Below are 19 T cell receptor beta chains sequenced from a single sample in a study of cytotoxic CD8 clonotypes in ibrutinib-treated CLL (dated by TCRdb to the early 2020s). The library was generated by the immunoSEQ multiplex PCR assay. The table was pulled from immuneACCESS by TCRdb, which kept in-frame rearrangements only. Such tables lose some clones; where checked, under half of the loss comes from unresolved V genes, and the rest has no known cause. For this sample there are some 9,800 clones; around 60% appear just once. The top ten clones comprise about 20% of the sample. Sequencing was performed on PBMCs, taken before ibrutinib treatment. These receptors were collected from a human donor with chronic lymphocytic leukemia.

This chain's CDR3 is CASSQLDRTSGSWEQFF. CDR3 sequence (DNA): TGTGCCAGCAGCCAACTCGACCGGACTAGCGGGAGTTGGGAGCAGTTCTTC. This chain joins TRBV14 and TRBJ2-1, with 13 bases identical to TRBD2. The CDR3 extends over 17 amino acids. In germline, CDR1 is SGHDN, CDR2 FVKESK. Trimming at V came to 2 bases and at J to 10 bases, leaving 11 bases not matched to a gene.

The rearrangement joins TRBV29-1 to TRBJ2-7; maybe TRBD1 (5 bases). There are 14 residues in the CDR3. The germline V gene has CDR1 SQVTM and CDR2 ANQGSEA. Trimming removed 7 bases from V and 0 bases from J, with 16 bases in between. CDR3: CSAEVRVPSYEQYF. The DNA of the CDR3 is TGCAGCGCTGAGGTCAGGGTACCCTCCTACGAGCAGTACTTC.

Only a few counts were recorded for this clone. The chain couples TRBV30 to TRBJ1-2; a possible D gene is TRBD1 (6 bases). CDR3 length equals 12 residues. The V end lost 2 bases, the J end lost 2 bases, and 6 bases lay between the germline ends. Looked up from germline, CDR1 is GTSNPN and CDR2 is SVGIG (reference sequence). As DNA, the CDR3 is TGTGCCTGGAGTACAGGGAACTATGGCTACACCTTC. Its translation is CAWSTGNYGYTF.

This clone has just a few counts. V and J are TRBV12-5 and TRBJ2-2, with 7 positions matching TRBD1. The CDR3 covers 17 residues. Germline V gene data show CDR1 as LGHNT and CDR2 as FRNRAP. V was clipped by 4 bases and J by 6 bases; unmatched bases: 14. This CDR3 is CASGYPDRYIGPGELFF. The CDR3 bases are TGTGCTAGTGGTTACCCGGACAGGTACATAGGCCCCGGGGAGCTGTTTTTT.

The rearrangement uses TRBV6-1 and TRBJ1-5; D gene ambiguous. The ends were cut back, 4 bases at V and 7 bases at J, with 14 bases in the middle. The CDR3 has 14 residues. Per the germline V gene, CDR1 is MNHNS and CDR2 is SASEGT. This CDR3 is CASSGQNSQQPQHF. In nucleotides, the CDR3 is TGTGCCAGCAGTGGACAAAATTCGCAACAGCCCCAGCATTTT.

The V call is TRBV9, the J call TRBJ2-7, with D possibly matching TRBD1 (5 bases). V lost 0 bases and J 7 bases, leaving 11 bases between the germline ends. CDR3 length: 13 amino acids. Germline values: CDR1 SGDLS, CDR2 YYNGEE. In DNA form, the CDR3 reads TGTGCCAGCAGCGTAGAGTGGCAGGGAGAGCAGTACTTC. The encoded protein is CASSVEWQGEQYF. Combining the CDR3 with reference TRBV9 and TRBJ2-7 gives the whole variable domain DSGVTQTPKHLITATGQRVTLRCSPRSGDLSVYWYQQSLDQGLQFLIQYYNGEERAKGNILERFSAQQFPDLHSELNLSSLELGDSALYFCASSVEWQGEQYFGPGTRLTVT.

V gene TRBV2 combines with J gene TRBJ1-2; D is possibly TRBD1 (6 bases). This CDR3 has 15 amino acids. The V end was cut by 4 bases, the J end by 8 bases, with 20 bases between. Germline V lookup: CDR1 SNHLY, CDR2 FYNNEI. CDR3 coding DNA: TGTGCCAGCAGTGGGGGACACAAAAGTATAGGGGGCTACACCTTC. It codes for CASSGGHKSIGGYTF.

The genes are TRBV30 and TRBJ2-2; 13 bases match TRBD2. This CDR3 is 15 amino acids long. V trimming: 3 bases; J trimming: 5 bases; junction bases outside the gene matches: 3. Looked up from germline, CDR1 is GTSNPN and CDR2 is SVGIG (reference sequence). This CDR3 is CAWSPTSGRTGELFF. CDR3 sequence (DNA): TGTGCCTGGAGCCCGACTAGCGGGAGGACCGGGGAGCTGTTTTTT. The full variable domain, rest sourced from reference TRBV30 and TRBJ2-2, is SQTIHQWPATLVQPVGSPLSLECTVEGTSNPNLYWYRQAAGRGLQLLFYSVGIGQISSEVPQNLSASRPQDRQFILSSKKLLLSDSGFYLCAWSPTSGRTGELFFGEGSRLTVL.

J is TRBJ2-5 and V is TRBV10-3; D ambiguous. There are 13 residues in the CDR3. CDR1 and CDR2 (germline): ENHRY, SYGVKD. The V end lost 3 bases, the J end lost 1 base, and 6 bases lay between the germline ends. CDR3 DNA sequence: TGTGCCATCAGTGAAGGCCCCCAAGAGACCCAGTACTTC. Its translation is CAISEGPQETQYF.

The rearrangement links TRBV2 to TRBJ2-5; tentative D call: TRBD2 (6 bases). The V and J ends lost 6 bases and 2 bases respectively, with 13 bases between them. The germline gives CDR1 SNHLY, CDR2 FYNNEI. The CDR3 has 14 amino acids. The CDR3 DNA sequence: TGTGCCAGCAGCGACTGGGACTTTCAAGAGACCCAGTACTTC. Protein sequence: CASSDWDFQETQYF.

This clone occurred a few times. In nucleotides, the CDR3 is TGCGCCAGCAGCTTGGGGCCAGGCAATCAGCCCCAGCATTTT. Its translation: CASSLGPGNQPQHF. The gene calls are TRBV5-1 and TRBJ1-5; D remains ambiguous. CDR1 SGHRS and CDR2 YFSETQ come from the germline V gene. The CDR3 length is 14 residues. The V gene lost 0 bases and the J gene lost 2 bases, with 6 bases spanning the gap.

This clone was seen only once. V is TRBV5-8 and J is TRBJ1-1; D ambiguous. CDR3 length: 13 amino acids. Germline CDR1 SGHTS, CDR2 YDEGEE. V was clipped by 7 bases and J by 0 bases, with 10 bases between them. The CDR3 region is CASERQMNTEAFF. The CDR3 region has the DNA TGTGCCAGCGAAAGGCAAATGAACACTGAAGCTTTCTTT.

The chain employs TRBV4-1 and TRBJ1-2; D perhaps matches TRBD1 (6 bases). Germline CDR1 MGHRA, CDR2 YSYEKL. Trimming took off 0 bases at V and 8 bases at J, with 16 bases between the two ends. The CDR3 extends over 15 amino acids. In nucleotides, the CDR3 is TGCGCCAGCAGCCAAGATCGAACGGGGGCGCGAGGCTACACCTTC. Translated, it gives CASSQDRTGARGYTF.

The CDR3 bases are TGTGCCAGCAGCGTACCCCTGGGGGGGGGCAGCACAGATACGCAGTATTTT. Protein product: CASSVPLGGGSTDTQYF. This rearrangement joins TRBV9 to TRBJ2-3, with D possibly matching TRBD2 (7 bases). The CDR3 totals 17 residues. The V gene's germline CDR1 is SGDLS and CDR2 YYNGEE. Trimming removed 1 base at V and 0 bases at J, with 15 bases between. The variable domain in full, completed from reference TRBV9 and TRBJ2-3, reads DSGVTQTPKHLITATGQRVTLRCSPRSGDLSVYWYQQSLDQGLQFLIQYYNGEERAKGNILERFSAQQFPDLHSELNLSSLELGDSALYFCASSVPLGGGSTDTQYFGPGTRLTVL.

V usage is TRBV4-1 and J usage is TRBJ1-4; 9 bases map to TRBD1. Trimming at V came to 5 bases and at J to 8 bases, leaving 12 bases not matched to a gene. Germline V gives CDR1 MGHRA, CDR2 YSYEKL. The CDR3 totals 16 residues. CDR3 in DNA: TGCGCCAGCAGCTTAACTACGCGCGGGACAGGGGAAAAACTGTTTTTT. Its translation is CASSLTTRGTGEKLFF.

The chain employs TRBV2 and TRBJ2-5; TRBD2 aligns across 7 bases. J lost 5 bases, V lost 0 bases, and 3 bases had no gene match. Germline V gene data show CDR1 as SNHLY and CDR2 as FYNNEI. The CDR3 length is 14 residues. The CDR3 region is CASSEAGGWETQYF. The DNA of the CDR3 is TGTGCCAGCAGTGAAGCGGGGGGGTGGGAGACCCAGTACTTC.

The gene calls are TRBV2 and TRBJ2-5; the match to TRBD2 covers 12 bases. The CDR3 sequence is 14 residues long. CDR1 and CDR2 (germline): SNHLY, FYNNEI. V shed 6 bases, J shed 7 bases, and the junction held 6 bases outside the gene matches. The CDR3 region has the DNA TGTGCCAGCAGACTAGCGGGGGGCTGGGGGACCCAGTACTTC. This sequence encodes CASRLAGGWGTQYF. Filled out from reference TRBV2 and TRBJ2-5, the complete variable domain reads EPEVTQTPSHQVTQMGQEVILRCVPISNHLYFYWYRQILGQKVEFLVSFYNNEISEKSEIFDDQFSVERPDGSNFTLKIRSTKLEDSAMYFCASRLAGGWGTQYFGPGTRLLVL.

V gene TRBV7-9 combines with J gene TRBJ2-7; D may correspond to TRBD1 or TRBD2 (5 bases each). Germline assignment: CDR1 SEHNR and CDR2 FQNEAQ (reference sequence). CDR3 length equals 15 residues. The V end lost 2 bases, the J end lost 6 bases, and 17 bases lay between the germline ends. As DNA, the CDR3 is TGTGCCAGCAGCTTATGGCAGTCCGGTGGGGGCGAGCAGTACTTC. This encodes CASSLWQSGGGEQYF.

The chain carries TRBV30 and TRBJ2-7; D is perhaps TRBD2 (6 bases). The CDR3 length is 18 residues. The V end lost 3 bases, the J end lost 6 bases, and 30 bases lay between the germline ends. Germline-derived CDR1 and CDR2 are GTSNPN and SVGIG (reference sequence). In DNA, the CDR3 is TGTGCCTGGAGCCTATTCCGGGGGTTCCCGCTGAGACTTGGCGAGCAGTACTTC. The encoded protein is CAWSLFRGFPLRLGEQYF.